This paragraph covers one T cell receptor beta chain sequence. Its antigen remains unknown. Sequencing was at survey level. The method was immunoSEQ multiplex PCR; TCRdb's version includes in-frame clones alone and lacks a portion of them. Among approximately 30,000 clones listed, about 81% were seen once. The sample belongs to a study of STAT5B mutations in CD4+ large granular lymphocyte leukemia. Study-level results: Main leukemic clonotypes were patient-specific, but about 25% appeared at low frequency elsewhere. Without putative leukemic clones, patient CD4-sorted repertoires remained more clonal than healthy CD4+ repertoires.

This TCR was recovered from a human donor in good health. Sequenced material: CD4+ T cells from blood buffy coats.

CDR3 in amino acids: CAISDRVDVNYGYTF. DNA for the CDR3: TGTGCCATCAGTGACAGAGTTGACGTGAACTATGGCTACACCTTC. The gene calls are TRBV10-3 and TRBJ1-2; D is unclear. The CDR3 has 15 amino acids. CDR1 ENHRY and CDR2 SYGVKD come from the germline V gene. Trimming left V 3 bases short and J 2 bases short, with 13 bases between.